This is a list of T cell receptor beta chains from one sample in a study of cytomegalovirus exposure and HLA in healthy donors. Measured with immunoSEQ multiplex PCR; TCRdb has only the in-frame clones, and not every one. The sample has over 100,000 clones, approximately 87% seen once. Sequencing input: PBMCs. The receptors were gathered from a man in his forties in good health and CMV-seronegative. CDR3s include the opening cysteine and the closing phenylalanine or tryptophan. Clone sizes are given selectively: once, few, many, or a class where the clone is expanded.

J gene: TRBJ2-3
V gene: TRBV7-8
clone size: -
CDR3 protein: CASSLPGRVAGGADTQYF

J gene: TRBJ1-5
V gene: TRBV7-8
clone size: -
CDR3 protein: CASSLTGGVNQPQHF

J gene: TRBJ2-2
V gene: TRBV2
clone size: -
CDR3 protein: CASSVYNTGELFF

J gene: TRBJ2-1
V gene: TRBV10-2
clone size: -
CDR3 protein: CASRGVRGQRLAGAPWGEQFF

J gene: TRBJ1-1
V gene: TRBV20-1
clone size: few
CDR3 protein: CSAFQEERAFF

J gene: TRBJ1-1
V gene: TRBV13
clone size: -
CDR3 protein: CASSLVGRSTEAFF

J gene: TRBJ2-5
V gene: TRBV5-1
clone size: -
CDR3 protein: CASRRDEGGSKTQYF

J gene: TRBJ2-5
V gene: TRBV5-1
clone size: -
CDR3 protein: CASSLRGTSSTETQYF

J gene: TRBJ2-1
V gene: TRBV7-9
clone size: -
CDR3 protein: CASSPTSPHEQFF

J gene: TRBJ1-2
V gene: TRBV5-4
clone size: -
CDR3 protein: CASSLAVAGPLRDYGYTF

J gene: TRBJ1-2
V gene: TRBV5-4
clone size: -
CDR3 protein: CASSPLGTVENTF

J gene: TRBJ2-3
V gene: TRBV2
clone size: once
CDR3 protein: CAAGGAGSTDTQYF

J gene: -
V gene: TRBV5-1
clone size: -
CDR3 protein: CASSSGGAGQGYEQYF

J gene: TRBJ1-6
V gene: TRBV19
clone size: -
CDR3 protein: CASNKDSSYNSPLHF

J gene: TRBJ2-7
V gene: TRBV7-8
clone size: -
CDR3 protein: CASSPTGQTYEQYF

J gene: TRBJ2-7
V gene: TRBV7-6
clone size: -
CDR3 protein: CASSLGFSTYEQYF

J gene: TRBJ2-7
V gene: TRBV5-1
clone size: few
CDR3 protein: CASSLQPSEGVYEQYF

J gene: TRBJ2-1
V gene: TRBV7-8
clone size: -
CDR3 protein: CASTPFTGGSYNEQFF

J gene: TRBJ2-7
V gene: TRBV5-5
clone size: -
CDR3 protein: CASTELYEQYF

J gene: TRBJ2-5
V gene: TRBV6-1
clone size: -
CDR3 protein: CASSETPQGPAQTQYF